This TCR beta chain derives from a study of cytomegalovirus exposure and HLA in healthy donors. At the level of the study: Within an early data release were about 90 million unique TCRs drawn from HLA-typed donors. The study, taken as a whole, reports: A list of 164 TCR beta chains associated with cytomegalovirus was given.

Both 60 Vbeta primers and 13 Jbeta primers went into the PCR. Profiled with immunoSEQ multiplex PCR; TCRdb holds only in-frame clones, not every one. Here the sample spans more than 90,000 clones, more than 55% being singletons. Concerning this clone itself: What it binds is not known.

Participants comprised healthy donors of bone marrow. Trimming at V came to 5 bases and at J to 5 bases, leaving 4 bases not matched to a gene. The CDR3 consists of 14 residues. Germline assignment: CDR1 MNHEY and CDR2 SVGAGI. The gene calls are TRBV6-5 and TRBJ2-2; TRBD1 agrees at 8 bases. This sequence was found in a boy aged 5-17 years in good health and CMV-seropositive. Sequenced sample: PBMCs. The chain's CDR3 is CASSRDRGTGELFF. The CDR3 DNA sequence: TGTGCCAGCAGTCGAGACAGGGGTACCGGGGAGCTGTTTTTT.